The sequence of this T cell receptor beta chain was determined in a study of T-cell reconstitution after alpha-beta-depleted transplantation in children. Library preparation (for TCRbeta) was performed with unique molecular identifiers. One entry per CDR3 protein results from TCRdb running MiXCR on the PCR reads. The table has 90,000 to 100,000 distinct CDR3 sequences, 20% to 25% seen once; the top ten hold about 21%. From germline, CDR1 is SGHRS and CDR2 YFSETQ. The CDR3 is made up of 15 amino acids. J was trimmed by 6 bases and V by 4 bases; bases with no gene match: 9. The sample was PBMCs, taken before TCRalphabeta/CD19-depleted stem cell transplant. The sequence came from a boy aged 2-15 years with acute lymphoblastic leukemia, due to receive a stem cell transplant. This chain connects TRBV5-1 to TRBJ2-7; 11 nucleotides agree with TRBD2. CDR3: CASSIIAGGMGEQYF. The CDR3 DNA follows: TGCGCCAGCAGCATCATAGCGGGAGGGATGGGCGAGCAGTACTTC. The entire variable domain, with the rest obtained from reference TRBV5-1 and TRBJ2-7, is as follows: KAGVTQTPRYLIKTRGQQVTLSCSPISGHRSVSWYQQTPGQGLQFLFEYFSETQRNKGNFPGRFSGRQFSNSRSEMNVSTLELGDSALYLCASSIIAGGMGEQYFGPGTRLTVT.